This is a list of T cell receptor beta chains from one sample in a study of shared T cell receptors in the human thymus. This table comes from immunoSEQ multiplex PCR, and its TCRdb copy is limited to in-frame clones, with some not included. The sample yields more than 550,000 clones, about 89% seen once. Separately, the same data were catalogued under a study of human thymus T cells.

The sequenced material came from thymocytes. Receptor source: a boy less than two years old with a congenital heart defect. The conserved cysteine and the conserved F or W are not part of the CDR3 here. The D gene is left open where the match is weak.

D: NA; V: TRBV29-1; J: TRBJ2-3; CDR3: SVVSTDTQY
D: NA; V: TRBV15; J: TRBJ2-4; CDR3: ATSGRGPKNIQY
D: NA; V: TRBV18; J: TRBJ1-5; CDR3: ASSPVEGNQPQH
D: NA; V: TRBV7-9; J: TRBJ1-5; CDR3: ASSLRGDQPQH
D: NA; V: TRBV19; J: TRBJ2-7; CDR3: ASSLPYEQY
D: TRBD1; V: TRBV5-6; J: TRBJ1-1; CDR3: ASSAGQGGLNTEAF
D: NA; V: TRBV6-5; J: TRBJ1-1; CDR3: ASSYSGAGQKAF
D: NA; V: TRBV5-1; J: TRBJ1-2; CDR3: ASSLTEGDGYT
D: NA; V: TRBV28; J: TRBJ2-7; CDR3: ASSLLGRAYEQY
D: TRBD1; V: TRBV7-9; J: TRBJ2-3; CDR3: ASSSPGQGFADTQY
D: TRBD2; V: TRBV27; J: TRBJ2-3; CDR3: ASIGSRDGWGGTQY
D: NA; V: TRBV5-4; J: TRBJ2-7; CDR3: ASSSHGAWTYEQY
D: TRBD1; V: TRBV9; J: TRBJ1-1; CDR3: ASSVAPWTGKDTEAF
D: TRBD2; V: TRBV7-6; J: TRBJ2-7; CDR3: ASSLRKGLAGEEQY
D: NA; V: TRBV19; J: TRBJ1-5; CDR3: ASRGRGAQPQH
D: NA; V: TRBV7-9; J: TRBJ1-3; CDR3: ASSLYSGNTIY
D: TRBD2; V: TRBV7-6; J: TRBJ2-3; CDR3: ASSLLHPTSGDIDTQY
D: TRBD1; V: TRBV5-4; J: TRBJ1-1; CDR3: ASSLRREPGQITLNTEAF
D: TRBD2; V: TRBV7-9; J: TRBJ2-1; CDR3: ASSPGAGGYNEQF
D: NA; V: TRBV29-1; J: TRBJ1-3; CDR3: SVEREGVRNTIY
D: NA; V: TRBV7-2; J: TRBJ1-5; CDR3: ASSLEDWSNQPQH
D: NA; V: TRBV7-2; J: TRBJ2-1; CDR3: ASSSRGGISYNEQF
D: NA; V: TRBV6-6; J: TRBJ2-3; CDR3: ASSLQGRTDTQY
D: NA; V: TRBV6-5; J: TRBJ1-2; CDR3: ASSYSAPQGNYGYT
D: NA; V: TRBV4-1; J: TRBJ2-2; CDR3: ASSQLTPANTGELF
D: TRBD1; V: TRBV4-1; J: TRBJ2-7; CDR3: ASSQSLDRGGYEQY
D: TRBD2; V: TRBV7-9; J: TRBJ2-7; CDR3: ASSSTPSGGYEQY
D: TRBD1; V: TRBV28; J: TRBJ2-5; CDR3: ASSLSFDRVGETQY
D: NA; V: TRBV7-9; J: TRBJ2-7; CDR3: ASSLAPHARGYEQY
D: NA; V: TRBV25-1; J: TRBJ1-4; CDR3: ASSDRPGEGEKLF
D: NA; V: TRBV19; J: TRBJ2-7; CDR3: ASSIRTPSYEQY
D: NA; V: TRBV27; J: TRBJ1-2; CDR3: ASSSTTRLLNYGYT
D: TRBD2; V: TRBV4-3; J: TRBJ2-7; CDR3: ASSQDRRRGREGVHEQY
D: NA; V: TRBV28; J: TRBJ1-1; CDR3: ASRTENTEAF
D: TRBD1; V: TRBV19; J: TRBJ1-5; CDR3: ASTPIRDSSNQPQH
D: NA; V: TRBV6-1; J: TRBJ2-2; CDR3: ASTCTGELF
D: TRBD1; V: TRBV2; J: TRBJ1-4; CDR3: ASRGQGWEKLF
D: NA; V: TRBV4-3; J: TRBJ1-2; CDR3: ASSQGNSTNYGYT
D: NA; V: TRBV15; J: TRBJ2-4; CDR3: ATSGSGRILAKNIQY
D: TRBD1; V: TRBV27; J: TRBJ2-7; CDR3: ASSFRTGAYEQY
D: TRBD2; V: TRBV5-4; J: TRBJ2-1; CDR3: ASSPRTSGGPGYNEQF
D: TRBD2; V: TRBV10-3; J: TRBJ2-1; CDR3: AISEELAGESSYNEQF
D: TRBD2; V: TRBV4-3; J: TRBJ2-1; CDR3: ASSQDEPSGRLNEQF
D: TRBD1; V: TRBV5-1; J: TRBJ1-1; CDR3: ASSLGTGGGITEAF
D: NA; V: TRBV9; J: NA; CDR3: ASSPRTDSYEQY